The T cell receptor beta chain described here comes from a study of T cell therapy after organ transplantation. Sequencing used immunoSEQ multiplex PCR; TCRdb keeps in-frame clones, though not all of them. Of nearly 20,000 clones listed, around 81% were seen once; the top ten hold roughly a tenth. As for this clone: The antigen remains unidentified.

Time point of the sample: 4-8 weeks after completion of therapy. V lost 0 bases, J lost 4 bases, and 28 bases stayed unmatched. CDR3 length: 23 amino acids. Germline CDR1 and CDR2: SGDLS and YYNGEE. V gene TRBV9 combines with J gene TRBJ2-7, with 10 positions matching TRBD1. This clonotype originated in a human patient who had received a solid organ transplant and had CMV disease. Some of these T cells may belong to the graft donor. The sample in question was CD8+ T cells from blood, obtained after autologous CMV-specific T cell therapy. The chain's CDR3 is CASSVGPGTGVVRYDWGFYEQYF. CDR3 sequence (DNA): TGTGCCAGCAGCGTAGGCCCGGGGACAGGGGTTGTCCGCTATGACTGGGGCTTTTACGAGCAGTACTTC. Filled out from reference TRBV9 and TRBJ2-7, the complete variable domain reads DSGVTQTPKHLITATGQRVTLRCSPRSGDLSVYWYQQSLDQGLQFLIQYYNGEERAKGNILERFSAQQFPDLHSELNLSSLELGDSALYFCASSVGPGTGVVRYDWGFYEQYFGPGTRLTVT.